Reported below is one T cell receptor beta chain. The V end was cut by 3 bases, the J end by 4 bases, with 14 bases between. Germline CDR1 reads MDHEN; CDR2 reads SYDVKM. This CDR3 has 15 amino acids. Clones were read by immunoSEQ multiplex PCR, and TCRdb kept only the in-frame ones, dropping some. The table lists tens of thousands of clones, roughly 91% of them singletons. The sample comes from a study of Tregs in tolerant kidney transplant recipients. The chain links TRBV28 to TRBJ2-3; TRBD2 might be the D (6 bases). The receptor was derived from a human donor who received a combined kidney and bone marrow transplant. Sequencing was performed on CD4+ T cells from blood, taken before the transplant. CDR3 coding DNA: TGTGCCAGCAGTTTCGGCCCGGGGGACGCAGATACGCAGTATTTT. Its translation: CASSFGPGDADTQYF.